Following are 8 T cell receptor beta chains from one sample sequenced in a study of regulatory T cells in long-lasting Graves disease. Investigators prepared the TCR beta libraries by applying iRepertoire HTBI primers and Arm-PCR of CDR3 regions. TCRdb itself ran the multiplex PCR reads through MiXCR, one entry per CDR3 protein. The table records hundreds of thousands of distinct CDR3 sequences, more than 20% of them present only once. As to time point: persistent/refractory GD, antithyroid drugs over 5 years with positive TRAb. Preparation of the TCR library used RNA extracted from PBMCs. The material sequenced was peripheral blood mononuclear cells (PBMCs), taken when the disease was refractory, from a patient treated with antithyroid drugs. The receptors derive from a female donor with Graves disease.

The chain couples TRBV19 to TRBJ2-7, with D maybe TRBD2 (5 bases). Per the germline V gene, CDR1 is LNHDA and CDR2 is SQIVND (reference sequence). The ends were cut back, 8 bases at V and 5 bases at J, with 13 bases in the middle. This CDR3 region has 12 residues. The CDR3 protein is CASVVRANEQYF. The CDR3 DNA is TGTGCCAGTGTCGTGCGGGCCAACGAGCAGTACTTC.

This clonotype has at least ten counts. V usage is TRBV5-5 and J usage is TRBJ2-7; D gene unclear. V was pared by 4 bases and J by 3 bases, with 11 bases between. The CDR3 totals 13 residues. CDR1 is SGHKS and CDR2 is YYEKEE in the germline V gene (reference sequence). This chain's CDR3 is CASSLPLGYEQYF. As DNA, the CDR3 is TGTGCCAGCAGCCTCCCTCTGGGCTACGAGCAGTACTTC.

In this sample, this clonotype turned up many times. The V gene is TRBV6-2 or TRBV6-3, the J gene TRBJ2-5; D gene uncertain. The V end lost 2 bases, the J end lost 1 base, and 11 bases lay between the germline ends. Germline values: CDR1 MNHEY, CDR2 SVGEGT. This CDR3 is 15 amino acids long. This CDR3 is CASSYGSSSQETQYF. CDR3 in DNA: TGTGCCAGCAGTTACGGATCCTCAAGCCAAGAGACCCAGTACTTC.

The V gene is TRBV14, the J gene TRBJ2-5; 8 positions agree with TRBD1. V lost 4 bases and J lost 2; bases outside the gene matches: 6. In germline, CDR1 is SGHDN, CDR2 FVKESK. The CDR3 loop spans 15 amino acids. The CDR3 is CASSLTGVSQETQYF. CDR3 in DNA: TGTGCCAGCAGCCTGACAGGGGTTTCACAAGAGACCCAGTACTTC.

This clonotype has only a few counts. The J gene is TRBJ1-1, the V gene TRBV7-6, with a weak D call TRBD1 (5 bases). The ends were cut back, 5 bases at V and 8 bases at J, with 27 bases in the middle. CDR1 SGHVS and CDR2 FNYEAQ come from the germline V gene. The CDR3 totals 17 residues. The CDR3 DNA is TGTGCCAGCAGCGCCGCCCGGGGGATGATGGTTTATGAGGAAGCTTTCTTT. It is translated as CASSAARGMMVYEEAFF.

This clonotype was seen at least ten times. This chain connects TRBV18 to TRBJ2-7; 10 bases match TRBD1. Germline lookup yields CDR1 KGHSH and CDR2 LQKENI. The V gene end was trimmed by 10 bases and the J gene end by 7 bases; junction bases not matched to a gene: 10. The CDR3 sequence is 13 residues long. This CDR3 is CATLGQGRGEQYF. CDR3 DNA: TGTGCCACACTGGGACAGGGGAGGGGTGAGCAGTACTTC. Full variable domain (remainder filled in from reference TRBV18 and TRBJ2-7): NAGVMQNPRHLVRRRGQEARLRCSPMKGHSHVYWYRQLPEEGLKFMVYLQKENIIDESGMPKERFSAEFPKEGPSILRIQQVVRGDSAAYFCATLGQGRGEQYFGPGTRLTVT.

Comments on this clonotype: A much more abundant neighbour one base away suggests this may be a read error. This chain uses TRBV7-2 with TRBJ2-7, with TRBD2 matching over 7 bases. The germline CDR1 and CDR2 sequences are SGHTA and FQGNSA. The ends lost 5 bases at V and 3 bases at J; junction bases unmatched: 10. This CDR3 region has 15 residues. The CDR3 DNA follows: TGTGCCAGCAGCCCCTTCGGCGGGAGAGGCTACGAGCAGTACTTC. The encoded protein is CASSPFGGRGYEQYF.

This clonotype was recorded at least ten times. The rearrangement uses TRBV7-6 and TRBJ1-1; 12 bases are shared with TRBD1. Germline-derived CDR1 and CDR2 are SGHVS and FNYEAQ. The CDR3 sequence is 19 residues long. J lost 1 base, V lost 5 bases, and 14 bases had no gene match. The chain's CDR3 is CASSHQTGTGGIGNTEAFF. CDR3 nucleotide sequence: TGTGCCAGCAGCCACCAAACCGGGACAGGGGGCATCGGGAACACTGAAGCTTTCTTT.